This T cell receptor (beta chain) was identified during a study of CD8 T cells in Susac syndrome. This CDR3 comprises 13 residues. V lost 4 bases and J lost 9, with 16 bases in between. Germline-derived CDR1 and CDR2 are SGHNT and YYREEE (reference sequence). Reverse transcription used about 0.45 to 1 ug RNA and random hexamers. Multiplex immunoSEQ PCR targeted 54 Vbeta and 13 Jbeta TCR beta segments. In TCRdb, the immunoSEQ multiplex PCR reads were re-called with MiXCR into one record per CDR3 protein. The sample lists 110,000 or so distinct CDR3 sequences; 90% to 95% were seen once. The J gene is TRBJ1-2, the V gene TRBV5-4; D possibly corresponds to TRBD1 (5 bases). The TCR was taken from a human donor with multiple sclerosis. Material for sequencing was CD4+ T cells from PBMCs. The CDR3 region has the DNA TGTGCCAGCAGCACCGCGGATGGGGCTCGCTACACCTTC. Its translation: CASSTADGARYTF. The whole variable domain, filled in from reference TRBV5-4 and TRBJ1-2, reads ETGVTQSPTHLIKTRGQQVTLRCSSQSGHNTVSWYQQALGQGPQFIFQYYREEENGRGNFPPRFSGLQFPNYSSELNVNALELDDSALYLCASSTADGARYTFGSGTRLTVV.